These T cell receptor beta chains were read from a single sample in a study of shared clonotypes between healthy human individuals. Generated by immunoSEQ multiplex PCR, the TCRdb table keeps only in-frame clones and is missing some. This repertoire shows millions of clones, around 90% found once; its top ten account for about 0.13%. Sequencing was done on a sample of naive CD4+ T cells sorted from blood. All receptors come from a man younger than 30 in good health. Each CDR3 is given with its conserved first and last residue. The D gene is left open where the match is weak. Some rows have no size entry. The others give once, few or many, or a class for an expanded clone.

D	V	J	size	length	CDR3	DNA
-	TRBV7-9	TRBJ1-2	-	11	CASSPFEGYTF	TGTGCCAGCAGTCCCTTCGAGGGCTACACCTTC
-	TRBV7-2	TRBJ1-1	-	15	CASSLMGTVNTEAFF	TGTGCCAGCAGCTTAATGGGGACGGTGAACACTGAAGCTTTCTTT
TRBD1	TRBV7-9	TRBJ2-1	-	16	CASSSPGTGGYGEQFF	TGTGCCAGCAGCTCCCCCGGGACAGGGGGCTACGGTGAGCAGTTCTTC
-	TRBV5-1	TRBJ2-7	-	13	CASSLVQGDEQYF	TGCGCCAGCAGCTTGGTACAGGGCGACGAGCAGTACTTC
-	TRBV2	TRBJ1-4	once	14	CASGGEVMNEKLFF	TGTGCCAGCGGAGGGGAAGTAATGAATGAAAAACTGTTTTTT
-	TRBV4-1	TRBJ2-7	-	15	CASREVEGSPYEQYF	TGCGCCAGCCGCGAGGTCGAGGGCAGCCCCTACGAGCAGTACTTC
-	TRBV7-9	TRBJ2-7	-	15	CASSPRTASSYEQYF	TGTGCCAGCAGCCCCCGGACAGCGAGCTCCTACGAGCAGTACTTC
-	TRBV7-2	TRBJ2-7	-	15	CASSLNPAGSYEQYF	TGTGCCAGCAGCTTAAATCCGGCGGGTTCCTACGAGCAGTACTTC
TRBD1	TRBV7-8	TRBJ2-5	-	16	CASSLARQGAWETQYF	TGTGCCAGCAGCTTAGCACGACAGGGGGCTTGGGAGACCCAGTACTTC
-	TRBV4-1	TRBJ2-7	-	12	CASFPGLHEQYF	TGCGCCAGTTTTCCGGGACTCCACGAGCAGTACTTC
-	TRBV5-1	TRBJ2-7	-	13	CASSLAGMYEQYF	TGCGCCAGCAGCTTGGCCGGAATGTACGAGCAGTACTTC
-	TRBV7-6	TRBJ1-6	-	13	CASSLAVNSPLHF	TGTGCCAGCAGCTTAGCGGTTAATTCACCCCTCCACTTT
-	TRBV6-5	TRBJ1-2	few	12	CASREGVYGYTF	TGTGCCAGCAGAGAGGGTGTCTATGGCTACACCTTC
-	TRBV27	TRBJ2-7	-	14	CASSLSPDSYEQYF	TGTGCCAGCAGTTTATCTCCCGACTCCTACGAGCAGTACTTC
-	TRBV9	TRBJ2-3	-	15	CASSVVDKSTDTQYF	TGTGCCAGCAGCGTAGTGGACAAAAGCACAGATACGCAGTATTTT
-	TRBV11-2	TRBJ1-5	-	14	CASSLDHSNQPQHF	TGTGCCAGCAGCTTAGATCATAGCAATCAGCCCCAGCATTTT
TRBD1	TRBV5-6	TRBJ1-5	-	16	CASSLGRRTGLQPQHF	TGTGCCAGCAGCTTGGGGAGGCGGACAGGGCTTCAGCCCCAGCATTTT
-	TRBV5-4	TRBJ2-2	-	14	CASSIGGLTGELFF	TGTGCCAGCAGCATAGGGGGGTTAACCGGGGAGCTGTTTTTT
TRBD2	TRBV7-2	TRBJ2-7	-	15	CASSPGTSPTYEQYF	TGTGCCAGCAGCCCAGGGACTAGCCCTACCTACGAGCAGTACTTC
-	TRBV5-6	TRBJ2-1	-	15	CASSIMAAGYNEQFF	TGTGCCAGCAGCATCATGGCGGCGGGCTACAATGAGCAGTTCTTC
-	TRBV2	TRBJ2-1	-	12	CASSTTVGEQFF	TGTGCCAGCAGTACGACTGTTGGTGAGCAGTTCTTC
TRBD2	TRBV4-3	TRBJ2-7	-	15	CASSQEASGPDEQYF	TGCGCCAGCAGCCAAGAGGCTAGCGGGCCCGACGAGCAGTACTTC
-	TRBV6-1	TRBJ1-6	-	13	CAGRPDFHSPLHF	TGTGCCGGGAGACCTGATTTCCATTCACCCCTCCACTTT
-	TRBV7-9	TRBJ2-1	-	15	CASSEQGGMGNEQFF	TGTGCCAGCAGCGAACAGGGTGGTATGGGCAATGAGCAGTTCTTC
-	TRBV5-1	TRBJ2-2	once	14	CASSLGQNTGELFF	TGCGCCAGCAGCCTAGGACAGAACACCGGGGAGCTGTTTTTT
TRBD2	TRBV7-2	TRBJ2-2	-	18	CASSLAILAGRDTGELFF	TGTGCCAGCAGCTTAGCGATCCTAGCGGGGCGGGACACCGGGGAGCTGTTTTTT
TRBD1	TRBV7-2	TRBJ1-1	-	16	CASSSRDRGRNTEAFF	TGTGCCAGCAGCTCCCGGGACAGGGGGCGAAACACTGAAGCTTTCTTT
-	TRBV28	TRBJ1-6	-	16	CASSLQSSSYNSPLHF	TGTGCCAGCAGTCTACAGTCCAGCTCCTATAATTCACCCCTCCACTTT
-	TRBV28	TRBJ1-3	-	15	CASSRVTGSGNTIYF	TGTGCCAGCAGCCGGGTTACAGGGTCCGGAAACACCATATATTTT
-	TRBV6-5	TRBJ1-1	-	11	CASRTRVEAFF	TGTGCCAGCAGAACTAGGGTGGAAGCTTTCTTT
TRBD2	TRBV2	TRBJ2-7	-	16	CASSLGLAGGTYEQYF	TGTGCCAGCAGTTTAGGACTAGCGGGGGGGACATACGAGCAGTACTTC
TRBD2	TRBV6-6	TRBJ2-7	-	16	CASSYSRAGARYEQYF	TGTGCCAGCAGTTACTCGAGAGCGGGAGCGCGCTACGAGCAGTACTTC
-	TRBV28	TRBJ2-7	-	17	CASSGRGDIKSNYEQYF	TGTGCCAGCAGTGGACGGGGGGACATAAAATCGAACTACGAGCAGTACTTC
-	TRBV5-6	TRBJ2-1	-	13	CASSLGSPSWQFF	TGTGCCAGCAGCTTAGGGAGCCCAAGTTGGCAGTTCTTC
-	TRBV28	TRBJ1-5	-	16	CASSSADHASNQPQHF	TGTGCCAGCAGTTCGGCGGACCACGCCAGCAATCAGCCCCAGCATTTT
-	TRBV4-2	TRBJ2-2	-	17	CASSQDSGAPNTGELFF	TGTGCCAGCAGCCAAGATTCCGGGGCCCCAAACACCGGGGAGCTGTTTTTT
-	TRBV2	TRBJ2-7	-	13	CASQRQISYEQYF	TGTGCCAGCCAAAGGCAGATATCCTACGAGCAGTACTTC
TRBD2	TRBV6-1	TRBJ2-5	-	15	CASSLLVAGVETQYF	TGTGCCAGCAGTCTACTCGTAGCGGGAGTCGAGACCCAGTACTTC
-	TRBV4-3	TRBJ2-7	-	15	CASSQAAGSGYEQYF	TGCGCCAGCAGCCAAGCGGCGGGATCAGGGTACGAGCAGTACTTC